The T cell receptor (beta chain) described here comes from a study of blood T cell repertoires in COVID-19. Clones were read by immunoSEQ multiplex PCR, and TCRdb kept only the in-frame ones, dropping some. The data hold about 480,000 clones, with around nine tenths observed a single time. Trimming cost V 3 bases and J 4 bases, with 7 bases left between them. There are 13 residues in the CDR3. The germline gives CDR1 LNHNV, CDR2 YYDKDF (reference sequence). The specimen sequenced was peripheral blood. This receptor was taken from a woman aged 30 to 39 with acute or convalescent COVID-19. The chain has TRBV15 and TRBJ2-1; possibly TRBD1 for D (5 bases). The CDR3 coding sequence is TGTGCCACCAGCAGGCGACAGTACAATGAGCAGTTCTTC. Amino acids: CATSRRQYNEQFF.